This T cell receptor (beta chain) was sequenced for a study of T cell responses to AZD1222 COVID-19 vaccine. Study findings and constraints: Donors, mostly white British, included more females; clonal diversity was possibly underestimated. Once two AZD1222 doses were given, Spike-specific TCR breadth and depth went up. Without day 14 samples, only post-peak T cell repertoires were studied.

On this clone itself: Its antigen remains unknown.

Repertoires were generated with immunoSEQ multiplex PCR, while TCRdb's copy carries only in-frame clones and drops some. Among some 89,000 clones listed, under 95% were seen once. The CDR3 extends over 14 amino acids. Trimming pared 4 bases from V and 7 bases from J, leaving 13 bases between. Germline CDR1 MDHEN, CDR2 SYDVKM. V usage is TRBV28 and J usage is TRBJ1-4, with D possibly TRBD1 on 6 matching bases. This TCR came from an adult in good health. This specimen was peripheral blood, taken on day 0 of AZD1222 vaccination. The CDR3 region is CASSSLGGGEKLFF. CDR3 nucleotide sequence: TGTGCCAGCAGTTCACTAGGGGGTGGTGAAAAACTGTTTTTT.